This TCR beta chain was documented in a study of shared clonotypes between healthy human individuals (dated by TCRdb to 2018 to 2021). A note on the overall study: The cohort comprised two women and a few men aged 18 to 49 years. The study deeply sequenced blood TCR repertoires of five healthy adults to estimate repertoire size and the extent of clonotype sharing between individuals. Libraries were prepared and TCR repertoires were sequenced by different laboratories using diverse techniques, in order to increase sequencing depth and limit assay-specific biases. Leukapheresis yielded between about 0.85 and 9 billion PBMCs per donor. What the authors observed across the whole study: Because the study included a small number of donors, the genetic and exposure-history diversity represented was limited. Based on pairwise subsampling, the degree of clonotype sharing among donors was expected to be affected by sequencing depth. Sampling was limited to blood, and TCR repertoires in tissue likely differ from TCR repertoires in blood.

CDR1 is given as SGHRS and CDR2 as YFSETQ, both from the germline V gene. The CDR3, cysteine through phenylalanine, is 15 amino acids long. The kept DNA is CDR3 alone, 45 bases in frame from the first base. Using the deep immunoSEQ assay, multiplex PCR amplified TCR CDR3 regions from genomic DNA. Extracted genomic DNA from each cell subset was distributed evenly across all wells of several immunoSEQ 96-well plates, and each plate was treated as a replicate. For unsorted PBMC, each replicate PCR was loaded with 300 ng genomic DNA, equivalent to about 30,000 T cell genomes. Ten immunoSEQ deep assay plates were used to sequence unsorted PBMC genomic DNA. The purified libraries were quantified using a Qubit 3.0 fluorometer, sized with a Bioanalyzer 2100, and then quantified again using the KAPA Library Quantification kit. Each immunoSEQ 96-well plate was sequenced on its own single-read 150-cycle Illumina NextSeq 550 flow cell. Per the original workflow: Because only junctional sequences without quality scores were contained in the immunoSEQ output, filtering matching that applied to full-length reads could not be performed. To assign V/J genes and CDR3, sequences were annotated against IMGT germline references using PyIR, a Python wrapper for IgBLAST v1.9. Reads were filtered out if the reads had weak V/J assignments (E-value above 1e-6), no CDR3, stop codons, out-of-frame junctions, or ambiguous translated residues. V3J clonotypes were defined by identical inferred V gene, J gene, and CDR3 amino acid sequence. Percentage overlap between repertoires was computed as shared unique clonotypes divided by the size of the smaller repertoire. Richness of each repertoire was evaluated using RTK rarefaction, the Chao1 estimator, and Recon v2.1 estimates of unobserved clonotypes. Imported from immuneACCESS, the table was reduced by TCRdb to in-frame sequences with V and J called. These copies leave out some clones; in studies compared against another copy, an unresolved V gene accounts for under half, and the cause of the remainder is not known. For V, J and clone size, that table is used; D and trimming come from the DNA. Present in this sample are some 470,000 clones, 76% of which were seen just once. The leading ten clones occupy 10% to 15% of the sample.

In the case of this clone: Its recognized antigen is unknown. A read error may produce the germline difference seen at one junction end.

The donors were healthy, HIV-negative adults with no recently reported acute infections or vaccinations. Every donor was a Caucasian adult living in Nashville, Tennessee, USA. For unsorted samples, 84 million or so PBMCs were counted, and genomic DNA was extracted using the QIAamp DNA Blood Mini kit. Blood was collected by leukapheresis, and PBMCs were isolated by Ficoll-Histopaque density gradient centrifugation and then cryopreserved in liquid nitrogen vapor phase. The sample taken for sequencing was PBMCs. This sequence uses TRBV5-1 and TRBJ2-7, with 12 bases matching TRBD1. This receptor was identified in a woman in her thirties or forties in good health. Some clones in this sample may be carry-over from other donors' samples. The sequenced DNA is TGCGCCAGCAGCTTCGGGACAGGGGGCCCCAGAGGGCAGCACTTC. Translated, this is CASSFGTGGPRGQHF. This CDR3, with the reference TRBV5-1 and TRBJ2-7 proteins standing in past its ends, gives the full variable domain KAGVTQTPRYLIKTRGQQVTLSCSPISGHRSVSWYQQTPGQGLQFLFEYFSETQRNKGNFPGRFSGRQFSNSRSEMNVSTLELGDSALYLCASSFGTGGPRGQHFGPGTRLTVT.